This T cell receptor beta chain stems from a study of cytomegalovirus exposure and HLA in healthy donors (dated by TCRdb to the late 2010s). Background for the entire study: According to an earlier analysis of 550 to 700 of the donors, roughly 180 million T cells yielded some 120 million unique TCR beta sequences and 276 Gb of sequence data. About 280 gigabases of sequencing data and about 92 million unique TCR sequences made up an early release that covered approximately 620 HLA-typed donors. Of the roughly 400 genotyped donors, 65% to 90% fell in the genetic ancestry cluster associated with self-reported Caucasian donors. The study aimed to test whether signatures of past pathogen exposure could be identified by cataloging public T cell receptors. Using immunosequencing, the study profiled T cell repertoires from roughly 650 subjects and related those repertoires to cytomegalovirus serostatus. A separate validation cohort of roughly 120 different subjects was used in addition to the approximately 640-subject first cohort. To predict cytomegalovirus infection status, the study combined high-throughput TCR immunosequencing, statistical association of individual TCRs with disease status, and machine learning. In a later analysis, previously published TCR beta repertoires from 500 to 750 donors were re-analyzed and high-resolution HLA genotyping was added so that TCR occurrence patterns could be studied. The later analysis used no new phenotypic data to find candidate immune exposures, relying instead on TCR beta sequences and their occurrence across donors. In an earlier analysis of more than 550 of the donors, high-throughput TCR beta sequencing was used to judge whether each TCR beta V gene segment behaved as functional or pseudogenic. Donor age, sex, ethnicity and CMV serostatus were collected together with the repertoire data. A later genetic analysis used genome-wide SNP genotypes for about three fifths of the 666 donors, treating that subset as a discovery cohort. Every discovery cohort repertoire had been produced on one sequencing platform. Class I and class II HLA loci were covered by the typing at four-digit resolution. Typing coverage varied by locus: roughly 629-640 donors for A, B, C, DRB1 and DQB1; roughly 500 for DQA1; 600 to 610 for DPA1; roughly 450 for DPB1. Because of strong linkage in the cohort, roughly five DR-DQ haplotypes were treated as single units for association and clustering. Across 398 genotyped donors of the cohort, an average of about 250,000 unique TCR beta nucleotide sequences per donor were sequenced, and around 20% of those sequences were non-productive. General conclusions and limits of the study: Strong co-occurrence of HLA alleles, especially DR and DQ, made assigning TCR associations to individual alleles difficult. Because some donors lacked HLA typing at each locus, the association tests relied only on the typed subset. Roughly uniform sequencing depth across donors was assumed in presence/absence analyses, although this assumption may not hold. According to the authors, the approach could potentially be generalized to other disease states and immunological phenotypes. A total of 150 to 200 TCR beta chains were listed by the study as associated with cytomegalovirus. Broadly in line with IMGT annotations, most TCR beta V segments showed up in productive rearrangements about 90% or about 30% of the time in an earlier analysis of about 500 of the donors. A later analysis found that most CMV-associated TCR beta chains appeared HLA-restricted, with HLA associations seemingly driven largely by CMV exposure. In a later analysis, several top co-occurrence clusters were reported to appear linked to parvovirus B19, influenza, CMV and Epstein-Barr virus. A further reported finding was that TCR beta sequences accurately predicted the HLA-A and HLA-B alleles for most subjects in the first cohort. CMV serostatus was the only immune exposure information available for the cohort. In a later genetic analysis, a missense DCLRE1C variant was associated with V-gene and J-gene trimming of TCR beta chains, and the association was replicated in an independent cohort. Correlated functional status among segregating V segments might reflect linkage disequilibrium, but an unknown experimental factor could not be ruled out. This cohort had only TCR beta chains sequenced, and the lack of alpha or paired-chain data limited which features could be detected. According to a later genetic analysis, donors in an Asian-associated ancestry cluster had fewer N-insertions in productive TCRs than the roughly 670-donor mean. The classifier was reported to diagnose cytomegalovirus status with high specificity and sensitivity in both the original and validation cohorts. In a later analysis, HLA-associated TCR beta chains were found to be more clonally expanded and to have lower generation probabilities than equally common non-associated chains. Across donors, most TCR sequences were observed very rarely, whereas some public TCRs were present in many individuals. The sequencing pipeline was judged likely to have produced a cluster of highly shared sequence variants as a technical artifact. A few of the identified cytomegalovirus-associated TCR beta chains were confirmed in vitro to be specific for cytomegalovirus antigens. In a later analysis, about 16,000 TCR beta sequences were associated with specific HLA alleles at a false discovery rate of 0.05. The 87-base-pair reads could not distinguish some IMGT-functional V segments, including TRBV6-2 and TRBV6-3, so those segments were excluded. The earlier analysis of fewer than 750 of the donors excluded about 16 rarely observed V segments, including chromosome 9 orphons, because counts were too low. According to a later analysis, TCR association rates differed among HLA loci, with DRB1 alleles showing the most associated TCRs and HLA-C alleles showing the fewest.

The junction carries 18 bases between V and J, which are trimmed by 5 bases and 10 bases respectively. The CDR3 runs 14 amino acids, cysteine and phenylalanine included. Of the read, only the CDR3 DNA is kept; its 42 bases are in frame from base 1. CDR1 MNHNS and CDR2 SASEGT are derived from the germline V gene. Library prep was done by the immunoSEQ multiplex PCR assay. For the multiplex PCR, a mixture combining 60 forward primers for TCR Vbeta segments and 13 reverse primers for TCR Jbeta segments was used. A multiplex PCR assay on genomic DNA amplified the CDR3 region of rearranged TCR beta genes. The Illumina HiSeq System was used to sequence the amplified TCR beta libraries as 87-base-pair reads. Turning to the authors' computational methods: A later analysis counted about 80 million unique TCR beta chains across the 700 or so repertoires, and 10 million to 12 million of these chains were shared by at least two donors. Raw reads were error-corrected and collapsed into unique sequences with a nearest-neighbor algorithm that merged closely related sequences to remove PCR and sequencing errors. V, D and J gene segments were assigned by aligning CDR3 sequences to IMGT reference sequences. For a sequence to be retained, at least a six-nucleotide match to both a V gene segment and a J gene segment was required. A rearrangement was called productive if the CDR3 had no stop codons and remained in frame with V and J, and every other rearrangement was called non-productive. CDR3 was defined according to IMGT convention as the region running from the second conserved V-encoded cysteine to the conserved J-encoded phenylalanine. The earlier analysis of a few hundred of the donors excluded sequences that lacked an unambiguous match to a single V gene segment. In an earlier analysis of 587 of the donors, V segments were called functional above 56.7% productive rearrangements and were called segregating when the between-donor standard deviation exceeded 5%. A statistical classification framework was built to diagnose cytomegalovirus status from the catalog of TCR beta chain sequences. A later analysis assigned V and J genes by comparing TCR nucleotide sequences with IMGT/GENE-DB human TR gene sequences. In a later analysis, CDR3 sequences and most-parsimonious VDJ recombination scenarios were assigned using the TCRdist pipeline. In a later analysis, each TCR beta chain was defined by its CDR3 amino acid sequence together with its V-gene family, and reads lacking a unique V-gene family were excluded. In a later analysis, 550 to 650 highly shared, low-generation-probability nucleotide sequences were removed to address suspected cross-contamination and a sequencing artifact. For each public chain, a later analysis derived a clonal expansion index from normalized ranks of inferred template counts within each repertoire. A later analysis computed generation probabilities with a VDJ recombination model fitted to out-of-frame rearrangements, and checked the results against IGoR. Hypergeometric tests were used in a later analysis to score TCR-TCR, TCR-HLA and TCR-CMV co-occurrence, with a repertoire-size bias correction applied to the TCR pairs. In a later analysis, false discovery rates were estimated by permuting HLA or CMV assignments 20 times. In a later analysis, co-occurring TCRs were grouped using DBSCAN, and TCRdist sequence similarity was added for clustering within HLA-allele-positive subsets. Co-occurrence clustering excluded repertoires with fewer than 30,000 or more than 120,000 public chains, plus five with anomalous nucleotide sharing. What TCRdb holds here is the immuneACCESS table cut down to in-frame rearrangements. Part of the clones is not present; checked against another copy, under half of the missing clones reflect an unresolved V gene, and the others are unexplained. For V, J and clone size, that table is used; D and trimming come from the DNA. The sample table shows about 170,000 clones, and roughly 70% are seen once. Around 1.5% of the sample is in the top ten clones.

Remarks on this clone: Its antigen has not been determined. Within one base of it there is no much larger clone, and no base qualities were kept.

The cohort consisted of 600 to 700 healthy bone marrow donors. At the time of sampling, all cohort members were nominally healthy, though unrecorded immune exposures were likely present. The donor was CMV seronegative and belonged to the group of several hundred seronegative cohort members. A peripheral blood sample was provided by each donor, and peripheral blood mononuclear cells were used for TCR beta sequencing. The Qiagen DNeasy Blood Extraction Kit was used to extract genomic DNA from the blood cell samples. The sequence links TRBV6-1 to TRBJ2-1; tentative D gene TRBD2, with 6 bases matching. The source of this sequence is a girl between 10 and 17 years old in good health and CMV-seronegative. Sequencing was carried out using PBMCs. The CDR3 protein sequence reads: CASSSPGRTEEQFF. The DNA reads as follows: TGTGCCAGCAGTTCCCCGGGGAGGACGGAAGAGCAGTTCTTC.